The clone carrying this TCR beta chain was seen at least ten times. The antigen remains unidentified. TCRdb used MiXCR to reprocess the 5' RACE reads, holding one entry per CDR3 protein. The sample holds 28,000 or so distinct CDR3 sequences, 3.5% to 5% seen once. Germline V gene data show CDR1 as MDHEN and CDR2 as SYDVKM. The CDR3 spans 16 residues. Unmatched junction bases numbered 14, after V lost 5 bases and J lost 8 bases. This specimen belongs to a study of T cells after yellow fever vaccination. Study-wide points: Primary-vaccination clones mostly resurfaced post-booster (less than 98% CD4, roughly 90% CD8). Abundant clonotypes from the bulk population could contaminate FACS-sorted repertoires.

The chain links TRBV28 to TRBJ2-1; 8 bases are a match to TRBD1. The clonotype comes from a man aged 30-40 years who received the YFV17D yellow fever vaccine. Sequenced material: CD8+ T cells sorted from PBMCs, taken 5 days after the yellow fever booster vaccination. The CDR3 DNA follows: TGTGCCAGCAGTGACCGGACAGGGCCTTTCTCGGATGAGCAGTTCTTC. Its protein is CASSDRTGPFSDEQFF. The full variable domain, in which reference TRBV28 and TRBJ2-1 provide the parts outside the CDR3, is DVKVTQSSRYLVKRTGEKVFLECVQDMDHENMFWYRQDPGLGLRLIYFSYDVKMKEKGDIPEGYSVSREKKERFSLILESASTNQTSMYLCASSDRTGPFSDEQFFGPGTRLTVL.